One sample yielded the 13 T cell receptor beta chains listed below, sequenced in a study of CD8 T cells in ankylosing spondylitis. TCRdb reanalysed the 5' RACE reads using MiXCR and keeps one entry per CDR3 protein. The data hold about 220,000 distinct CDR3 sequences, with over 9.5% observed a single time. Sequences were obtained from blood, either unsorted or a sorted T cell fraction (not recorded which). All receptors derive from a male donor with ankylosing spondylitis or in good health (not recorded which).

This clonotype was seen ten or more times. This rearrangement joins TRBV12-3 or TRBV12-4 to TRBJ2-3; TRBD1 or TRBD2 may be the D gene (6 bases each). V lost 6 bases and J lost 5, with 18 bases in between. This CDR3 has 15 amino acids. CDR3 in amino acids: CASRRLTGAIDTQYF. The CDR3, as DNA: TGTGCCAGCAGGCGCCTCACGGGGGCCATAGATACGCAGTATTTT.

The genes are TRBV3-1 and TRBJ2-2; 11 bases are shared with TRBD2. The CDR3 loop spans 16 amino acids. V lost 8 bases to trimming and J lost 0 bases; unmatched junction nucleotides: 5. CDR1 is LGHDT and CDR2 is YNNKEL in the germline V gene (reference sequence). The CDR3 DNA sequence: TGTGCCAGCGTGCTAGCGGGAGGATCGAACACCGGGGAGCTGTTTTTT. It encodes CASVLAGGSNTGELFF.

This clonotype has at least ten counts. The chain uses TRBV29-1 and TRBJ2-5, with unresolved D. Trimming left V 3 bases short and J 7 bases short, with 6 bases between. Germline V gene lookup returns CDR1 SQVTM and CDR2 ANQGSEA. The CDR3 extends over 10 amino acids. CDR3 sequence (DNA): TGCAGCGTTGATGTGGGGACCCAGTACTTC. Residues: CSVDVGTQYF.

The chain couples TRBV7-8 to TRBJ1-2; no definite D call. V was pared by 2 bases and J by 1 base, with 17 bases between. Germline V CDR1 and CDR2: SGHVS, FQNEAQ. The CDR3 totals 17 residues. The CDR3 region is CASSLTPSKGLNYGYTF. In nucleotides, the CDR3 is TGTGCCAGCAGCTTAACTCCTTCGAAGGGTCTTAACTATGGCTACACCTTC.

The sample holds many counts of this clonotype. The rearrangement links TRBV20-1 to TRBJ1-4; 8 positions match TRBD1. After removal of 0 bases from V and 1 base from J, the junction contained 7 bases not matched to a gene. CDR3 length: 17 amino acids. From germline, CDR1 is DFQATT and CDR2 SNEGSKA (reference sequence). The CDR3 loop is CSARDQTGTGTNEKLFF. The CDR3 region has the DNA TGCAGTGCTAGAGACCAGACCGGGACAGGAACTAATGAAAAACTGTTTTTT.

This clonotype appeared many times. This chain uses TRBV12-3 or TRBV12-4 with TRBJ2-5; unclear D gene. V was shortened by 8 bases and J by 5 bases, with 12 bases between the two germline ends. The CDR3 is 12 residues long. The CDR3 region is CASSRGSETQYF. The CDR3 DNA sequence: TGTGCCAGCTCGAGAGGATCTGAGACCCAGTACTTC.

This clonotype was observed many times. V and J are TRBV2 and TRBJ2-1; TRBD2 is a possible D gene (7 bases). V lost 7 bases to trimming and J lost 8 bases, with 18 bases between them. This CDR3 is 14 amino acids long. The germline V gene has CDR1 SNHLY and CDR2 FYNNEI. The CDR3 spells CASMLSGGRDEQFF. In DNA, the CDR3 is TGTGCCAGCATGCTGTCGGGGGGCAGGGATGAGCAGTTCTTC.

This clonotype was seen repeatedly, ten times or more. The V gene is TRBV30, the J gene TRBJ1-4; no clear D. The germline CDR1 and CDR2 sequences are GTSNPN and SVGIG (reference sequence). V lost 4 bases and J lost 7, with 16 bases in between. This CDR3 is built from 14 residues. The CDR3 sequence: CAWKVRSAGEKLFF. The DNA for the CDR3 is TGTGCCTGGAAGGTTAGGAGTGCCGGTGAAAAACTGTTTTTT.

This clonotype was detected many times. This sequence joins TRBV5-5 and TRBJ2-7; D unresolved. The V end was cut by 1 base, the J end by 6 bases, with 17 bases between. Germline V gene lookup returns CDR1 SGHKS and CDR2 YYEKEE (reference sequence). The CDR3 is made up of 15 amino acids. CDR3 DNA: TGTGCCAGCAGCTTGTGGATGGTCAGTCCCCTCGAGCAGTACTTC. Its translation is CASSLWMVSPLEQYF.

This clonotype was seen ten or more times. The V gene is TRBV7-2, the J gene TRBJ2-7; possibly TRBD2 for D (6 bases). V lost 2 bases and J lost 1, with 12 bases in between. In germline, CDR1 is SGHTA, CDR2 FQGNSA. The CDR3 has 15 amino acids. The CDR3 DNA follows: TGTGCCAGCAGCTTATCGGCGGGGAATTCCTACGAGCAGTACTTC. Encoded protein: CASSLSAGNSYEQYF.

This clonotype was counted many times. The gene calls are TRBV5-6 and TRBJ2-3; TRBD2 matches 10 bases. The CDR3 is 16 residues long. In germline, CDR1 is SGHDT, CDR2 YYEEEE. V dropped 0 bases and J dropped 6; count of bases not matched to a gene: 7. In DNA form, the CDR3 reads TGTGCCAGCAGCTTGGTCGGACTAGCGGAAATGGATACGCAGTATTTT. This codes for CASSLVGLAEMDTQYF.

In its sample, this clonotype was seen many times. V and J are TRBV10-3 and TRBJ1-2; TRBD1 might be the D (6 bases). Per the germline V gene, CDR1 is ENHRY and CDR2 is SYGVKD. The CDR3 runs to 14 residues. The V end lost 8 bases, the J end lost 4 bases, and 17 bases lay between the germline ends. The DNA for the CDR3 is TGTGCCATCCAATCCGAACAGGGACCCTATGGCTACACCTTC. Translation: CAIQSEQGPYGYTF.

This clonotype was seen ten or more times. J is TRBJ2-1 and V is TRBV5-1; TRBD2 might be the D (6 bases). The V end lost 0 bases, the J end lost 8 bases, and 21 bases lay between the germline ends. This CDR3 comprises 17 residues. Per germline, CDR1 SGHRS and CDR2 YFSETQ. The CDR3: CASSLGGGTPHMDEQFF. The CDR3 coding sequence is TGCGCCAGCAGCTTGGGGGGTGGGACTCCCCATATGGATGAGCAGTTCTTC.